The 18 T cell receptor beta chains reported below all come from one sample, sequenced in a study of blood T cell repertoires in COVID-19. Method: immunoSEQ multiplex PCR; TCRdb's copy keeps in-frame clones and lacks some. The table lists about 160,000 clones, 85% of them singletons. The source material was peripheral blood. The receptors come from a human donor with acute or convalescent COVID-19. The donor label of this sample is uncertain.

The CDR3 here is CASSYGERTDTQYF. CDR3 coding DNA: TGTGCCAGCAGCTACGGGGAACGCACAGATACGCAGTATTTT. The chain is built from TRBV7-9 and TRBJ2-3; TRBD2 is a possible D gene (5 bases). The CDR3 has 14 residues. From germline, CDR1 is SEHNR and CDR2 FQNEAQ (reference sequence). Trimming stripped 4 bases from V and 1 base from J, with 9 bases between.

The chain uses TRBV29-1 and TRBJ2-1, with 8 nucleotides matching TRBD1. J gave up 6 bases and V 7 bases, and 8 bases lay outside the gene matches. The CDR3 totals 13 residues. Germline CDR1 and CDR2: SQVTM and ANQGSEA. CDR3 in amino acids: CSARTGTGNEQFF. CDR3 nucleotide sequence: TGCAGCGCTAGGACAGGGACGGGCAATGAGCAGTTCTTC.

The chain is built from TRBV19 and TRBJ1-6, with 10 bases aligning to TRBD1. Looked up from germline, CDR1 is LNHDA and CDR2 is SQIVND (reference sequence). The CDR3 spans 15 residues. Trimming removed 5 bases from V and 7 bases from J; junction bases left unmatched: 5. CDR3 nucleotides: TGTGCCAGTAGTGCCAGGGGACAGGGGAATTCACCCCTCCACTTT. Its protein is CASSARGQGNSPLHF.

The genes are TRBV6-5 and TRBJ1-1; perhaps TRBD1 as D (6 bases). V dropped 10 bases and J dropped 6 bases, with 18 bases sitting between them. The CDR3 totals 13 residues. Germline lookup yields CDR1 MNHEY and CDR2 SVGAGI. The CDR3, as DNA: TGTGCCACCGGCGGGGGGCTTGGGGCTGAAGCTTTCTTT. It codes for CATGGGLGAEAFF.

V usage is TRBV28 and J usage is TRBJ1-1; D remains ambiguous. The ends were cut back, 0 bases at V and 0 bases at J, with 14 bases in the middle. CDR1 is MDHEN, CDR2 SYDVKM, per germline. The CDR3 contains 17 residues. CDR3 amino acids: CASSLWVTGDLNTEAFF. CDR3 DNA sequence: TGTGCCAGCAGTTTATGGGTGACGGGAGATTTGAACACTGAAGCTTTCTTT.

The V call is TRBV4-3, the J call TRBJ2-5; 12 bases align to TRBD2. V shed 1 base and J 5 bases; nucleotides not matched to a gene: 8. CDR3 length equals 17 residues. Germline V gives CDR1 LGHNA, CDR2 YSLEER. CDR3 bases: TGCGCCAGCAGCCAAGGCCTAGCGGGGGGGCCGAGGGAGACCCAGTACTTC. Protein: CASSQGLAGGPRETQYF.

CDR3 bases: TGTGCCACCAGCAGGGATACAGGGATCCGGTCCTACGAGCAGTACTTC. Encoded protein: CATSRDTGIRSYEQYF. The genes are TRBV15 and TRBJ2-7, with TRBD1 as a possible D gene (6 bases). In germline, CDR1 is LNHNV, CDR2 YYDKDF (reference sequence). The V gene lost 3 bases and the J gene lost 1 base, with 16 bases spanning the gap. The CDR3 spans 16 residues.

V usage is TRBV19 and J usage is TRBJ1-2, with D unclear. V lost 5 bases to trimming and J lost 8 bases, with 9 bases between them. The germline gives CDR1 LNHDA, CDR2 SQIVND (reference sequence). The CDR3 has 11 residues. This CDR3 reads CASSQRLGYTF. In nucleotides, the CDR3 is TGTGCCAGTAGTCAGCGCCTAGGCTACACCTTC.

Remarks on this clone: One junction end disagrees with the germline gene, perhaps due to a read error. The rearrangement links TRBV7-3 to TRBJ1-2; TRBD1 aligns across 9 bases. This CDR3 region has 12 residues. Germline CDR1 reads SGHTA; CDR2 reads FQGTGA. The CDR3, as DNA: TGTGCCAGCTGGCCCGGGACAGGGTCTGTTGCCTTC. It is translated as CASWPGTGSVAF.

The chain combines TRBV6-1 with TRBJ1-2; D is possibly TRBD1 (5 bases). The CDR3 has 16 residues. The V gene lost 0 bases and the J gene lost 0 bases, with 11 bases spanning the gap. The germline V gene encodes CDR1 MNHNS and CDR2 SASEGT. The CDR3 is CASSEATAGSNYGYTF. CDR3 coding DNA: TGTGCCAGCAGTGAAGCGACAGCCGGGTCTAACTATGGCTACACCTTC.

This chain links TRBV15 with TRBJ1-1; tentative D call: TRBD1 (5 bases). This CDR3 has 14 residues. CDR1 is LNHNV and CDR2 is YYDKDF in the germline V gene (reference sequence). Deletions cut 5 bases from V and 0 bases from J, with 10 bases between. CDR3 residues: CATSVTAMNTEAFF. The CDR3 region has the DNA TGTGCCACCAGCGTGACAGCCATGAACACTGAAGCTTTCTTT.

This chain connects TRBV7-2 to TRBJ1-2; 7 bases align to TRBD1. The CDR3 contains 15 residues. Germline lookup yields CDR1 SGHTA and CDR2 FQGNSA. The V gene end was trimmed by 2 bases and the J gene end by 2 bases; junction bases not matched to a gene: 5. CDR3 in DNA: TGTGCCAGCAGCTTACCCCCGACAGGGAACTATGGCTACACCTTC. Translating it yields CASSLPPTGNYGYTF.

V and J are TRBV30 and TRBJ1-1, with D unclear. The germline CDR1 and CDR2 sequences are GTSNPN and SVGIG (reference sequence). Trimming took off 1 base at V and 5 bases at J, with 8 bases between the two ends. This CDR3 has 12 residues. CDR3 nucleotide sequence: TGTGCCTGGAGTGCTATGGTGACTGAAGCTTTCTTT. It specifies CAWSAMVTEAFF.

CDR3 amino acids: CASSVGLAGALGDTQYF. DNA of the CDR3: TGTGCCAGCAGCGTAGGGCTAGCGGGGGCCTTGGGAGATACGCAGTATTTT. The chain links TRBV9 to TRBJ2-3, with TRBD2 matching 10 bases. The CDR3 loop spans 17 amino acids. J was trimmed by 5 bases and V by 0 bases; bases with no gene match: 9. The germline V gene encodes CDR1 SGDLS and CDR2 YYNGEE. Drawing the rest from reference TRBV9 and TRBJ2-3, the complete variable domain is DSGVTQTPKHLITATGQRVTLRCSPRSGDLSVYWYQQSLDQGLQFLIQYYNGEERAKGNILERFSAQQFPDLHSELNLSSLELGDSALYFCASSVGLAGALGDTQYFGPGTRLTVL.

The chain couples TRBV2 to TRBJ1-2; 9 bases line up with TRBD1. J was trimmed by 7 bases and V by 5 bases; bases with no gene match: 8. This CDR3 spans 14 amino acids. Germline V gene lookup returns CDR1 SNHLY and CDR2 FYNNEI. The CDR3 region has the DNA TGTGCCAGCAGTCTCCAGGGACAGGGCCCTGGCTACACCTTC. Its translation: CASSLQGQGPGYTF.

The chain recombines TRBV15 with TRBJ2-5; unclear D gene. The V gene lost 1 base and the J gene lost 0 bases, with 12 bases spanning the gap. CDR1 and CDR2 from the germline V gene are LNHNV and YYDKDF (reference sequence). The CDR3 sequence is 16 residues long. The DNA for the CDR3 is TGTGCCACCAGCAGAGGCGGTACGACGTACCAAGAGACCCAGTACTTC. This codes for CATSRGGTTYQETQYF. Complete variable domain (other parts from reference TRBV15 and TRBJ2-5): DAMVIQNPRYQVTQFGKPVTLSCSQTLNHNVMYWYQQKSSQAPKLLFHYYDKDFNNEADTPDNFQSRRPNTSFCFLDIRSPGLGDTAMYLCATSRGGTTYQETQYFGPGTRLLVL.

This chain connects TRBV3-1 (or the pseudogene TRBV3-2) to TRBJ2-1; TRBD1 agrees at 7 bases. Unmatched junction bases numbered 10, after V lost 4 bases and J lost 1 base. The CDR3 totals 17 residues. The germline CDR1 and CDR2 sequences are LGHDT and YNNKEL (reference sequence). CDR3 loop: CASSPTARDRSYNEQFF. The CDR3 nucleotides read TGTGCCAGCAGCCCAACAGCCCGGGACAGATCCTACAATGAGCAGTTCTTC.

V gene TRBV7-3 combines with J gene TRBJ1-1; D possibly corresponds to TRBD1 (5 bases). Trimming pared 1 base from V and 0 bases from J, leaving 9 bases between. Germline CDR1 and CDR2: SGHTA and FQGTGA. This CDR3 is 15 amino acids long. The CDR3 reads CASSLMGLLNTEAFF. For the CDR3, the DNA is TGTGCCAGCAGCTTAATGGGACTACTGAACACTGAAGCTTTCTTT.